Following are 24 T cell receptor beta chains from one sample sequenced in a study of vaccination effects on CD4 cells after COVID-19. The data were produced by immunoSEQ multiplex PCR, yet TCRdb's version contains in-frame clones alone and is incomplete. The sample yields more than 35,000 clones, 66% seen once. The antigens these receptors bind are not known. Expansion of antigen-specific CD4+ T cells with viral peptide pools was carried out by the ViraFEST assay before sequencing. After roughly 9 days in culture, the CD4+ T cells were isolated. Testing of the vaccine recipients showed negative nucleocapsid antibodies and no prior SARS-CoV-2 infection. The sample in question was CD4+ T cells from PBMCs cultured with HCoV-OC43 spike peptides, obtained before COVID-19 vaccination. Specified subset: HCoV-OC43 spike overlapping peptide pool stimulation. These receptors originate from a human donor who received a COVID-19 vaccine.

The rearrangement links TRBV3-1 (or the pseudogene TRBV3-2) to TRBJ1-2; D not resolved. Trimming pared 0 bases from V and 4 bases from J, leaving 15 bases between. The CDR3 runs 16 residues. Germline CDR1 reads LGHDT; CDR2 reads YNNKEL (reference sequence). The chain's CDR3 is CASSQEGEGGGYGYTF. DNA of the CDR3: TGTGCCAGCAGCCAAGAAGGTGAGGGTGGCGGCTATGGCTACACCTTC.

This clone appeared a few times. V is TRBV19 and J is TRBJ1-2; D perhaps matches TRBD1 (6 bases). Germline lookup yields CDR1 LNHDA and CDR2 SQIVND (reference sequence). The CDR3 covers 14 residues. Trimming took 1 base from V and 4 from J, leaving 10 bases between them. The CDR3 region is CASSIGTASYGYTF. The CDR3 DNA reads as TGTGCCAGTAGTATAGGGACAGCCAGCTATGGCTACACCTTC.

The rearrangement links TRBV6-4 to TRBJ1-4; possible D gene TRBD1, 6 bases. Per germline, CDR1 MRHNA and CDR2 SNTAGT. The CDR3 is made up of 14 amino acids. V gave up 6 bases and J gave up 4 bases, with 12 bases separating them. Here the CDR3 DNA reads TGTGCCAGCAGGGGAACAGGGAGTAATGAAAAACTGTTTTTT. Protein: CASRGTGSNEKLFF.

This clone was detected only a few times. The chain recombines TRBV2 with TRBJ2-2, with no clear D. Germline V gives CDR1 SNHLY, CDR2 FYNNEI. The V end lost 5 bases, the J end lost 0 bases, and 10 bases lay between the germline ends. CDR3 length equals 15 residues. This CDR3 is CASSPVSPNTGELFF. CDR3 DNA: TGTGCCAGCAGTCCGGTCTCACCGAACACCGGGGAGCTGTTTTTT.

The chain employs TRBV5-1 and TRBJ1-5; maybe TRBD1 (5 bases). The CDR3 runs 15 residues. Germline V gene lookup returns CDR1 SGHRS and CDR2 YFSETQ. Deletions cut 1 base from V and 2 bases from J, with 10 bases between. Here the CDR3 reads CASSLTGTGNQPQHF. The CDR3 DNA is TGCGCCAGCAGCTTGACAGGTACGGGCAATCAGCCCCAGCATTTT. Full variable domain (outside the CDR3, taken from reference TRBV5-1 and TRBJ1-5): KAGVTQTPRYLIKTRGQQVTLSCSPISGHRSVSWYQQTPGQGLQFLFEYFSETQRNKGNFPGRFSGRQFSNSRSEMNVSTLELGDSALYLCASSLTGTGNQPQHFGDGTRLSIL.

The V call is TRBV6-4, the J call TRBJ2-3; 9 nucleotides match TRBD2. After removal of 3 bases from V and 2 bases from J, the junction contained 0 bases not matched to a gene. There are 14 residues in the CDR3. The germline gives CDR1 MRHNA, CDR2 SNTAGT. CDR3 residues: CASSEGLATDTQYF. The CDR3 DNA sequence: TGTGCCAGCAGTGAGGGACTAGCCACAGATACGCAGTATTTT.

The chain uses TRBV10-3 and TRBJ1-2, with D perhaps matching TRBD1 (5 bases). V lost 0 bases and J lost 2, with 13 bases in between. The CDR3 extends over 16 amino acids. Germline V gene data show CDR1 as ENHRY and CDR2 as SYGVKD. The CDR3 DNA sequence: TGTGCCATCAGTGAGTCGAATTTTCAGGGAAACTATGGCTACACCTTC. Protein product: CAISESNFQGNYGYTF.

This chain uses TRBV11-2 with TRBJ2-1, with TRBD2 identical over 8 bases. This CDR3 comprises 15 residues. The J segment lost 7 bases and the V segment lost 2 bases, leaving 7 bases of the junction unmatched. CDR1 SGHAT and CDR2 FQNNGV come from the germline V gene. Here the CDR3 reads CASSLQAGVGNEQFF. The DNA for the CDR3 is TGTGCCAGCAGCTTACAAGCGGGAGTCGGGAATGAGCAGTTCTTC.

The sample holds a few counts of this clone. The CDR3 nucleotides read TGTGCCAGCGTGGGTAGTGGGGCCAACGTCCTGACTTTC. This encodes CASVGSGANVLTF. V usage is TRBV6-5 and J usage is TRBJ2-6; D is ambiguous. The germline V and J ends were trimmed by 8 bases and 3 bases, with 8 bases remaining between them. The length of the CDR3 is 13 residues. Germline values: CDR1 MNHEY, CDR2 SVGAGI.

The V and J genes are TRBV5-8 and TRBJ2-5, with TRBD1 matching over 7 bases. Per germline, CDR1 SGHTS and CDR2 YDEGEE. The CDR3 sequence is 15 residues long. Germline trimming cut 1 base from V and 10 bases from J; bases unmatched to any gene: 13. CDR3 protein: CASSLPGTALVGQYF. The CDR3 region has the DNA TGTGCCAGCAGCTTGCCCGGGACAGCGCTCGTTGGCCAGTACTTC.

This rearrangement joins TRBV2 to TRBJ1-5; TRBD1 agrees at 8 bases. Germline V gene sequence: CDR1 SNHLY, CDR2 FYNNEI. The junction had 9 bases not matched to a gene; V was cut back by 6 bases and J by 5 bases. The CDR3 has 15 residues. This CDR3 is CASSPRTGKDQPQHF. The CDR3 DNA sequence: TGTGCCAGCAGCCCCCGGACAGGGAAAGATCAGCCCCAGCATTTT.

The chain is built from TRBV21-1 and TRBJ2-7. TRBV21-1 is a pseudogene locus. The CDR3 consists of 13 residues. The CDR3 DNA sequence: TGTGCCAGCAGCAAAGGCCGTAGGGACGAGCAGTACTTC. Encoded protein: CASSKGRRDEQYF.

V is TRBV12-3 or TRBV12-4 and J is TRBJ1-2, with D tentatively TRBD1 (5 bases). The germline V and J ends were trimmed by 4 bases and 1 base, with 7 bases remaining between them. The CDR3 sequence is 13 residues long. CDR3 residues: CASSSQGNYGYTF. The CDR3 DNA follows: TGTGCCAGCAGTTCCCAGGGTAACTATGGCTACACCTTC.

The chain joins TRBV6-5 to TRBJ2-7, with 8 bases matching TRBD1. V lost 6 bases to trimming and J lost 2 bases; unmatched junction nucleotides: 3. The germline gives CDR1 MNHEY, CDR2 SVGAGI. The CDR3 has 13 residues. The CDR3 sequence is CASSWGQAYEQYF. CDR3 DNA sequence: TGTGCCAGCAGCTGGGGACAGGCCTACGAGCAGTACTTC.

This clone was detected once. The V call is TRBV18, the J call TRBJ2-3, with no clear D. In germline, CDR1 is KGHSH, CDR2 LQKENI. Deletions cut 2 bases from V and 0 bases from J, with 18 bases between. The CDR3 covers 18 residues. The CDR3 DNA is TGTGCCAGCTCACCAGTCGTAGGAAACTTAAGAAGCACAGATACGCAGTATTTT. This sequence encodes CASSPVVGNLRSTDTQYF.

The genes are TRBV25-1 and TRBJ2-7; TRBD1 is a possible D gene (5 bases). Trimming removed 2 bases from V and 4 bases from J, with 6 bases in between. CDR3 size: 12 residues. Germline CDR1 MGHDK, CDR2 SYGVNS. CDR3 nucleotides: TGTGCCAGCAGTGAACAGGGTTACGAGCAGTACTTC. It codes for CASSEQGYEQYF.

The chain has TRBV5-4 and TRBJ1-3; TRBD1 might be the D (5 bases). Germline V lookup: CDR1 SGHNT, CDR2 YYREEE (reference sequence). The CDR3 loop spans 16 amino acids. Trimming pared 0 bases from V and 4 bases from J, leaving 14 bases between. As DNA, the CDR3 is TGTGCCAGCAGCTTGGGGCCAGGGTCGCACGGAAACACCATATATTTT. Amino acid sequence: CASSLGPGSHGNTIYF.

The rearrangement links TRBV5-1 to TRBJ2-2, with 7 nucleotides matching TRBD1. V was pared by 3 bases and J by 6 bases, with 8 bases of the junction left unmatched. Germline V gene sequence: CDR1 SGHRS, CDR2 YFSETQ. The CDR3 loop spans 15 amino acids. The CDR3 loop reads CASSYRTGSPGELFF. As DNA, the CDR3 is TGCGCCAGCAGCTACAGGACAGGAAGCCCCGGGGAGCTGTTTTTT.

J is TRBJ2-2 and V is TRBV6-2 or TRBV6-3, with TRBD2 as a possible D gene (6 bases). The germline V and J ends were trimmed by 0 bases and 4 bases, with 9 bases remaining between them. The germline V gene has CDR1 MNHEY and CDR2 SVGEGT. The CDR3 runs 15 residues. CDR3 sequence (DNA): TGTGCCAGCAGTTACTCGGGGGGATTCACCGGGGAGCTGTTTTTT. Protein product: CASSYSGGFTGELFF.

This clone has just a few counts. The V gene is TRBV5-6, the J gene TRBJ1-1; no clear D. CDR3 length: 15 residues. Trimming left V 3 bases short and J 1 base short, with 13 bases between. The germline gives CDR1 SGHDT, CDR2 YYEEEE. The CDR3 region has the DNA TGTGCCAGCAGCTACTTAGGCGCCGGGAACACTGAAGCTTTCTTT. Its protein product is CASSYLGAGNTEAFF.

This clone occurred a few times. The chain links TRBV7-9 to TRBJ1-2; D perhaps matches TRBD1 (5 bases). Germline loops: CDR1 SEHNR, CDR2 FQNEAQ (reference sequence). The V gene lost 5 bases and the J gene lost 4 bases, with 17 bases spanning the gap. The CDR3 spans 15 residues. CDR3 region: CASSPLAGRSYGYTF. The DNA for the CDR3 is TGTGCCAGCAGCCCTCTTGCGGGACGGAGCTATGGCTACACCTTC. Full variable domain (missing parts from reference TRBV7-9 and TRBJ1-2): DTGVSQNPRHKITKRGQNVTFRCDPISEHNRLYWYRQTLGQGPEFLTYFQNEAQLEKSRLLSDRFSAERPKGSFSTLEIQRTEQGDSAMYLCASSPLAGRSYGYTFGSGTRLTVV.

This clone has only a few counts. This chain links TRBV6-2 or TRBV6-3 with TRBJ2-7; 14 bases fit TRBD2. The CDR3 has 18 amino acids. Per germline, CDR1 MNHEY and CDR2 SVGEGT. Trimming cost V 6 bases and J 0 bases; bases outside gene matches: 10. Here the CDR3 reads CASSPGTSGGPSSYEQYF. The CDR3 DNA sequence: TGTGCCAGCAGCCCTGGGACTAGCGGGGGCCCGAGCTCCTACGAGCAGTACTTC.

The count of this clone is one. The chain has TRBV18 and TRBJ2-4, with D maybe TRBD1 (7 bases). V was trimmed by 3 bases and J by 1 base, leaving 16 bases between them. Looked up from germline, CDR1 is KGHSH and CDR2 is LQKENI. This CDR3 comprises 17 residues. The CDR3, as DNA: TGTGCCAGCTCACCCATACAGGGGAGGAGGGCCAAAAACATTCAGTACTTC. Translated: CASSPIQGRRAKNIQYF.

The chain employs TRBV28 and TRBJ2-2, with 12 bases matching TRBD1. The CDR3 runs to 18 residues. Germline V gene sequence: CDR1 MDHEN, CDR2 SYDVKM. The V segment lost 4 bases and the J segment 2 bases; nucleotides outside the gene matches: 8. CDR3 coding DNA: TGTGCCAGCAGTTCCCCCGGGACAGGGGGCCCTAACACCGGGGAGCTGTTTTTT. Its translation: CASSSPGTGGPNTGELFF.